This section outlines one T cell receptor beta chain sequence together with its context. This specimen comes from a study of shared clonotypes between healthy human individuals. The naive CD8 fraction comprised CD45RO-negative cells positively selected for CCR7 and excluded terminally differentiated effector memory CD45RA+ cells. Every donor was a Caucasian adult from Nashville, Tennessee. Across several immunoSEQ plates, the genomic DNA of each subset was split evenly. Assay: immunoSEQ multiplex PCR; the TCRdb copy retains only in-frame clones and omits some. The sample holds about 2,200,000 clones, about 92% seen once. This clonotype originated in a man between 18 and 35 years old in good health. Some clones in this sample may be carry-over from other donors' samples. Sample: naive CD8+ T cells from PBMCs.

CDR3 in DNA: TGTGCCAGCAGCCACTCTTTTAGCGGGAGGGACACAGATACGCAGTATTTT. It is translated as CASSHSFSGRDTDTQYF. The rearrangement uses TRBV4-2 and TRBJ2-3, with TRBD2 identical over 11 bases. CDR3 size: 17 residues. Germline CDR1 is LGHNA and CDR2 is YNFKEQ. V shed 3 bases and J 2 bases; nucleotides not matched to a gene: 7.